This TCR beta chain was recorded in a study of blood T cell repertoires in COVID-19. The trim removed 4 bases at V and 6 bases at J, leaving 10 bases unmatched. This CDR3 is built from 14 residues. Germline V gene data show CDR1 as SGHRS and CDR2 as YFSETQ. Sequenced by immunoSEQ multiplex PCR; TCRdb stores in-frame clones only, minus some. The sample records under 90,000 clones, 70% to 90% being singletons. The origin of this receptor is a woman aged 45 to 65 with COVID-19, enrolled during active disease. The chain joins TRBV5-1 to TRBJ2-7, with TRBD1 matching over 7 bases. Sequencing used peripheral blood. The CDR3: CASSARQGGGEQYF. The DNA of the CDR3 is TGCGCCAGCAGCGCCAGACAGGGTGGAGGCGAGCAGTACTTC.